Presented here are 8 T cell receptor beta chains from one specimen sequenced in a study of cytomegalovirus exposure and HLA in healthy donors. PCR used 60 Vbeta primers and 13 Jbeta primers. TCRdb's table, derived via immunoSEQ multiplex PCR, lists solely in-frame clones and lacks some. The sample lists roughly 120,000 clones; roughly 68% were seen once. The specimen was PBMCs. The source of these receptors is a woman between 45 and 60 years old in good health and CMV-seropositive.

V gene TRBV11-2 combines with J gene TRBJ2-5; D is perhaps TRBD2 (5 bases). Germline loops: CDR1 SGHAT, CDR2 FQNNGV. V lost 2 bases and J 5 bases, leaving 15 bases between the germline ends. The CDR3 spans 15 residues. The CDR3 spells CASSLYPGTGETQYF. Written as DNA, the CDR3 is TGTGCCAGCAGCTTATACCCGGGAACCGGGGAGACCCAGTACTTC.

J is TRBJ1-1 and V is TRBV10-1; D remains ambiguous. Trimming removed 3 bases at V and 1 base at J, with 6 bases between. The V gene's germline CDR1 is WNHNN and CDR2 SYGVQD (reference sequence). This CDR3 is 13 amino acids long. CDR3 DNA sequence: TGCGCCAGCAGTGATCCAGGGAACACTGAAGCTTTCTTT. Amino acid sequence: CASSDPGNTEAFF.

This rearrangement joins TRBV10-3 to TRBJ1-5; weak D call: TRBD1 (6 bases). The length of the CDR3 is 13 residues. The V gene's germline CDR1 is ENHRY and CDR2 SYGVKD. Trimming removed 6 bases from V and 6 bases from J, with 12 bases in between. Here the CDR3 DNA reads TGTGCCATCAGCCCACTGGACAGTCAGCCCCAGCATTTT. It yields the protein CAISPLDSQPQHF.

The V and J genes are TRBV5-1 and TRBJ2-5; 7 nucleotides align to TRBD2. This CDR3 contains 15 residues. The germline V gene has CDR1 SGHRS and CDR2 YFSETQ. V lost 4 bases, J lost 3 bases, and 9 bases stayed unmatched. This CDR3 is CASSDAGTTEETQYF. The CDR3 region has the DNA TGCGCCAGCAGCGACGCCGGGACTACCGAAGAGACCCAGTACTTC.

The rearrangement joins TRBV28 to TRBJ1-2; possibly TRBD1 for D (6 bases). Trimming pared 5 bases from V and 6 bases from J, leaving 13 bases between. This CDR3 comprises 13 residues. Germline V gene lookup returns CDR1 MDHEN and CDR2 SYDVKM. CDR3 sequence reads: CASSTGKRDGYTF. CDR3 nucleotide sequence: TGTGCCAGCAGTACAGGGAAACGAGATGGCTACACCTTC.

V gene TRBV28 combines with J gene TRBJ2-5, with D possibly matching TRBD2 (7 bases). The DNA end is more similar to TRBJ2-7, so the J call may be wrong. CDR1 and CDR2 from the germline V gene are MDHEN and SYDVKM. CDR3 length: 15 residues. In nucleotides, the CDR3 is TGTGCCAGCAGTGGGGGAGGGACATTGGGTAACGAGCAGTACTTC. Translating gives CASSGGGTLGNEQYF.

The CDR3: CASSPSLGQQFF. Here the CDR3 DNA reads TGTGCCAGCTCACCATCCCTGGGACAGCAGTTTTTT. The V and J genes are TRBV18 and TRBJ1-4; 7 bases are a match to TRBD1. The CDR3 is made up of 12 amino acids. Per germline, CDR1 KGHSH and CDR2 LQKENI. V lost 2 bases and J lost 16; bases outside the gene matches: 7.

This sequence joins TRBV7-3 and TRBJ2-3, with D perhaps TRBD2 (6 bases). The V and J ends lost 2 bases and 4 bases respectively, with 13 bases between them. CDR3 length: 15 residues. Germline values: CDR1 SGHTA, CDR2 FQGTGA. DNA for the CDR3: TGTGCCAGCAGCTTAGTCGGGGGACGAGCAGATACGCAGTATTTT. This translates into CASSLVGGRADTQYF. The variable domain in full, completed from reference TRBV7-3 and TRBJ2-3, reads GAGVSQTPSNKVTEKGKYVELRCDPISGHTALYWYRQSLGQGPEFLIYFQGTGAADDSGLPNDRFFAVRPEGSVSTLKIQRTERGDSAVYLCASSLVGGRADTQYFGPGTRLTVL.